The source of this T cell receptor (beta chain) is a study of blood T cells in healthy people across ages. Study at large: The template switching approach captured approximately one barcoded beta molecule for every two T cells.

A sample-barcoded 5' primer and a J-beta primer mix were used in a second PCR of about 7 to 11 cycles. A template-switch adaptor that had 12 random nucleotides put a tag on each cDNA molecule. One entry per CDR3 protein results from TCRdb running MiXCR on the 5' RACE reads. The data hold about 680,000 distinct CDR3 sequences, with approximately 50% observed a single time. To note about this clonotype: Its antigen is not identified.

Broader study findings: Estimates of diversity drawn from one million T cells were considered underestimates. Naive CD4+ cell counts and diversity both ran higher in long-lived than in aged donors.

Material for sequencing was blood. This sequence was found in a woman aged 60-70 years in good health.

The CDR3 sequence is CSASSPSGRASPEQYF. The CDR3 DNA is TGCAGTGCTAGTTCCCCTAGCGGGAGGGCCTCCCCCGAGCAGTACTTC. The chain recombines TRBV20-1 with TRBJ2-5; 12 positions agree with TRBD2. The J call is in doubt because the DNA end fits TRBJ2-7 better. This CDR3 has 16 residues. Germline-derived CDR1 and CDR2 are DFQATT and SNEGSKA (reference sequence).